This T cell receptor (beta chain) was identified in a study of blood T cells in healthy people across ages. Aged roughly 6 to 90, donors were systemically healthy Caucasians from Russia. From germline, CDR1 is SNHLY and CDR2 FYNNEI. Trimming cost V 4 bases and J 9 bases; bases outside gene matches: 5. The CDR3 extends over 13 amino acids. The table lists this clonotype with a few counts. No antigen is known for it. Then a second PCR, running roughly 7 to 11 cycles, was carried out with a sample-barcoded 5' primer and a J-beta primer mix. TCRdb re-analysed the 5' RACE reads in MiXCR, keeping a single row per CDR3 protein. Of approximately 760,000 distinct CDR3 sequences detected, roughly 25% appear once; the ten largest clones hold just under 9.5%. Study observations and caveats: PBMCs went unsorted, and a conclusive naive versus antigen-experienced comparison was therefore prevented.

Another study also made use of these data, one on T cells of mothers and their children. That report adds: Three mothers and their six children, all healthy Caucasians, donated. Each child gave some 3 million TCR beta CDR3 reads (each mother, over 9 million).

This sequence originates from a boy between 10 and 17 years old in good health. The chain joins TRBV2 to TRBJ2-1; TRBD1 matches 8 bases. The specimen was blood. CDR3 DNA: TGTGCCAGCAGTGGGACAGGGTTGAGTGAGCAGTTCTTC. It yields the protein CASSGTGLSEQFF. Together with reference TRBV2 and TRBJ2-1, the CDR3 gives the full variable domain: EPEVTQTPSHQVTQMGQEVILRCVPISNHLYFYWYRQILGQKVEFLVSFYNNEISEKSEIFDDQFSVERPDGSNFTLKIRSTKLEDSAMYFCASSGTGLSEQFFGPGTRLTVL.